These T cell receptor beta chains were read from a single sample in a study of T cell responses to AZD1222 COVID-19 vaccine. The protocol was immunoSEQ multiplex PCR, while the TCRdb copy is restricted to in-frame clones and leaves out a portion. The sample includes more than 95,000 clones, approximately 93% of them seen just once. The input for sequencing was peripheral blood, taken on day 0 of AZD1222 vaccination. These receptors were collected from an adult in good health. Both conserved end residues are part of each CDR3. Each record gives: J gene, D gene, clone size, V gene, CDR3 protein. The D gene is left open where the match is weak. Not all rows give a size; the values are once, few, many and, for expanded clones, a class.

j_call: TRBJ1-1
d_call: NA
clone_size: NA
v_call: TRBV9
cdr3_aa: CASSVAGYTEAFF

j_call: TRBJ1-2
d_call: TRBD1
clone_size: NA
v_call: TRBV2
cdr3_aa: CASSGALGQGEGYTF

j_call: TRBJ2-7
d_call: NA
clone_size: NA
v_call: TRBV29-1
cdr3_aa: CSATEITTYEQYF

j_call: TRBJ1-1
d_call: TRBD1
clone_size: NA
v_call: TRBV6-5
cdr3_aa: CASSWDRAGTEAFF

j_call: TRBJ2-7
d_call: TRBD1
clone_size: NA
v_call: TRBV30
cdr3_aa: CAWSVSGGAEQYF

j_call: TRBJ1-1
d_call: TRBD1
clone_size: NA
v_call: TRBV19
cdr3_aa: CASSMSGGNTEAFF

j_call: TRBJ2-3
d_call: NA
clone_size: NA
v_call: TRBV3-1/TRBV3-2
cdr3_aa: CAGSQERGYTDTQYF

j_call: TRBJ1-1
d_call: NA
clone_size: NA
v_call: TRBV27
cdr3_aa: CASNWGGQALTEAFF

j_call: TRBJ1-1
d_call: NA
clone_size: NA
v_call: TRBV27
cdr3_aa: CASSLSVTLNTEAFF

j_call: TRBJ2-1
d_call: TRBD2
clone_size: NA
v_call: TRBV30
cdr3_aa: CAWSVSLVGRSVSYNEQFF

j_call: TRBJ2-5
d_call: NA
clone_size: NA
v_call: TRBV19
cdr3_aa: CASSTPTSLETQYF

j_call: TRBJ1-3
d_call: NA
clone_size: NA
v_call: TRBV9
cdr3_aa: CASSPGTSSGNTIYF

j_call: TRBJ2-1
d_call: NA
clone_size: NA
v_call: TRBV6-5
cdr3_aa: CASRLGVGEQFF

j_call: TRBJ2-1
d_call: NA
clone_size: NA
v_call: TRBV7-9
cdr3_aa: CASSFVGYNEQFF

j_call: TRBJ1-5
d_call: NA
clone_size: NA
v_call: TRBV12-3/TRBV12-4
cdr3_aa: CAAGEGDEPQHF

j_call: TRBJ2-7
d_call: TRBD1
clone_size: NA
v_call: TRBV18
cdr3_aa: CASAGGGQGYYEQYF

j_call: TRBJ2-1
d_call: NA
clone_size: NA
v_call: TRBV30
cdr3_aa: CAWSATTDYNEQFF

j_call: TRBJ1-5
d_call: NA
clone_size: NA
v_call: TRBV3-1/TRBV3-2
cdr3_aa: CASSQDRGQPQHF

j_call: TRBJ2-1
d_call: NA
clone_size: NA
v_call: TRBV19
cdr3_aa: CASSPQYNEQFF

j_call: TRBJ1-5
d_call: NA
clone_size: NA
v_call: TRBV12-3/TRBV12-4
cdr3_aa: CASRRYSNQPQHF

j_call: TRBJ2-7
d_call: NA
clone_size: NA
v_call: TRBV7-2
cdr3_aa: CASSLGLLSYEQYF

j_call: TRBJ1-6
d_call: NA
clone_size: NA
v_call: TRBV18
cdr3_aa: CASSPRETNSPLHF

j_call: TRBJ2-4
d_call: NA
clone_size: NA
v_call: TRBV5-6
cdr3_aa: CASSLYVSPDQNIQYF

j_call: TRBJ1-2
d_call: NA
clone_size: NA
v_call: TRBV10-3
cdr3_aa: CAISGESGGASGYTF

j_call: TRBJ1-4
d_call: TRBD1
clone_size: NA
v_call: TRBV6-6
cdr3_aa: CASRGTAPNEKLFF

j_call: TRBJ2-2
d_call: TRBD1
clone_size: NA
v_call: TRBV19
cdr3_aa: CASRTGLFPGELFF

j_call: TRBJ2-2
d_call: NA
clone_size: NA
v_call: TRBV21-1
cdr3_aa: CASSVKPGLAARTGELFF

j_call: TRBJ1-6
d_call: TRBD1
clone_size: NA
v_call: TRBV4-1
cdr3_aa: CASSQPGGSGNSPLHF

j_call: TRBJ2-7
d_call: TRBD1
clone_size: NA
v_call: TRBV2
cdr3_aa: CARGHGTGVSEQYF

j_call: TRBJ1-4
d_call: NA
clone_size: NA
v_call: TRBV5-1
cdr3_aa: CASSPTGSNEKLFF

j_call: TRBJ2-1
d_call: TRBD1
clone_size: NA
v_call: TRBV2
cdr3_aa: CASTLDRYNEQFF

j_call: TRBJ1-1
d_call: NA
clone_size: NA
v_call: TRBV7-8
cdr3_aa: CASSSPFISTGMNTEAFF

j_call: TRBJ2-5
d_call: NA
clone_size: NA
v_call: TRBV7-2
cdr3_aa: CASSFRQMETQYF

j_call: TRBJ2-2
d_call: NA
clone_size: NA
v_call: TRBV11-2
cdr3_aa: CASSFRELFF

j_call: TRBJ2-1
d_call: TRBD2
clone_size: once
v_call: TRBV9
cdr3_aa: CASTPPGGYNEQFF

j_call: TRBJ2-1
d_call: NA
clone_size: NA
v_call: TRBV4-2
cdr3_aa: CASSQDNRNEQFF

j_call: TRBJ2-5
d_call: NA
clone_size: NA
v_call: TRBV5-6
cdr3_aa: CASSLLGANNQETQYF

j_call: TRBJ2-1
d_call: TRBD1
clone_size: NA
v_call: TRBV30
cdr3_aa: CAWSSGQGANNEQFF

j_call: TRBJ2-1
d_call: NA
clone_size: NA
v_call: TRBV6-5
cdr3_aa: CASTPLRPGDNEQFF

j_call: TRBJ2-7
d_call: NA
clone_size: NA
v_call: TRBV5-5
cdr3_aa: CASSRAYEQYF

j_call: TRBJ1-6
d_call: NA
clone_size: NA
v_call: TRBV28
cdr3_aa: CASSTEYPSSPLHF

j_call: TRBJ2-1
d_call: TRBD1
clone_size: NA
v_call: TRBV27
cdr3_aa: CASSSQTGVEFF

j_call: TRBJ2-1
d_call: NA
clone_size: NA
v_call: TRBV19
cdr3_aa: CASSIARARASYNEQFF

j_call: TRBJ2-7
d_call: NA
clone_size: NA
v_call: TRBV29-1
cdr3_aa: CSVSDFGDEQYF

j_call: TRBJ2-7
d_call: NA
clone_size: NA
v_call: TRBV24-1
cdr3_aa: CATSDSRSSSYEQYF

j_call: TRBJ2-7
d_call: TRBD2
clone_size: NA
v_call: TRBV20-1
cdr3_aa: CSASRASGRNYEQYF

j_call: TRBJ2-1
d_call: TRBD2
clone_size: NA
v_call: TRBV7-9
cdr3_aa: CASSPTLAGSYNEQFF

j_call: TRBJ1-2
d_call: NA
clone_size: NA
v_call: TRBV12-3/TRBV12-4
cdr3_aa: CASSGPLEGYTF

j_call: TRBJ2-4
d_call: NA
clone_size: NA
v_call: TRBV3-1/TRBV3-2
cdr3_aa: CASSPRPQDIQYF

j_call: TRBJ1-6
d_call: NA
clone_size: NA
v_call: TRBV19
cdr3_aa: CASTLGRGIGPLHF